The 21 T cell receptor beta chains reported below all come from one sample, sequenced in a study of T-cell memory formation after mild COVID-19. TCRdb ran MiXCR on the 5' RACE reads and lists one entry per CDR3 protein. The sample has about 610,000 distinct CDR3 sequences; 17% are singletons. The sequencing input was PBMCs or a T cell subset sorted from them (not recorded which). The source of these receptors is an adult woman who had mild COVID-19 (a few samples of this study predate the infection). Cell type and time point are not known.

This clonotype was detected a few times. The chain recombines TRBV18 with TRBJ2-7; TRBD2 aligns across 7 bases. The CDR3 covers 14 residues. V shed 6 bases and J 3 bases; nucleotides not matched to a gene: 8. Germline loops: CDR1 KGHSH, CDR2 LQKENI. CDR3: CASSQGGGNYEQYF. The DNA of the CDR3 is TGTGCCAGCTCCCAGGGCGGGGGAAACTACGAGCAGTACTTC.

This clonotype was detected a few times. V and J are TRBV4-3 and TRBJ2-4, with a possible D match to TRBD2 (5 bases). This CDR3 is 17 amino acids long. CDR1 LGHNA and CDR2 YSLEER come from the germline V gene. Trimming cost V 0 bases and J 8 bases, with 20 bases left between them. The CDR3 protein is CASSQDILTSTRDIQYF. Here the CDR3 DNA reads TGCGCCAGCAGCCAAGACATATTAACAAGCACGAGGGACATTCAGTACTTC.

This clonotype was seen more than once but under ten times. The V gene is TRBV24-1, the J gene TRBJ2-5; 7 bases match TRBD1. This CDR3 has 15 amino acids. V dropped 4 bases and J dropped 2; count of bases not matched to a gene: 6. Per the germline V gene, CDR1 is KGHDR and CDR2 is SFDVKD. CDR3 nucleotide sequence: TGTGCCACCAGTGACGCCGACAGGGAGCAAGAGACCCAGTACTTC. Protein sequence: CATSDADREQETQYF.

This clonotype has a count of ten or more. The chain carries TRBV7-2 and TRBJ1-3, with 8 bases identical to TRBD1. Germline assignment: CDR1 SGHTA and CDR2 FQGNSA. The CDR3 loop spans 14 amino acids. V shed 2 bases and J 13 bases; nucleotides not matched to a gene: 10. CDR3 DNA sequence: TGTGCCAGCAGCTTAAGCCTCGGGACAGGAGGAATATATTTT. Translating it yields CASSLSLGTGGIYF. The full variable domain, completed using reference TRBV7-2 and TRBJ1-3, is GAGVSQSPSNKVTEKGKDVELRCDPISGHTALYWYRQSLGQGLEFLIYFQGNSAPDKSGLPSDRFSAERTGGSVSTLTIQRTQQEDSAVYLCASSLSLGTGGIYFGEGSWLTVV.

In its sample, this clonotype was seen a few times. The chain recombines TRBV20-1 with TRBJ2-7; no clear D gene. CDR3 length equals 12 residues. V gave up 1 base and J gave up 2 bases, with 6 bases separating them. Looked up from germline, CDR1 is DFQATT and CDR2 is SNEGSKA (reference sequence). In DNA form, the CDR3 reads TGCAGTGCTAGAGCACCCCCCTACGAGCAGTACTTC. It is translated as CSARAPPYEQYF.

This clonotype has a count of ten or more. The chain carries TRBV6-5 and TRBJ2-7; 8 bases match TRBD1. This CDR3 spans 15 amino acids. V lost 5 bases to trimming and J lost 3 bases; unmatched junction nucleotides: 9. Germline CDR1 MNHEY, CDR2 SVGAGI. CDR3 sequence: CASSPSLDRGYEQYF. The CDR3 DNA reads TGTGCCAGCAGTCCCTCCCTCGACAGGGGCTACGAGCAGTACTTC.

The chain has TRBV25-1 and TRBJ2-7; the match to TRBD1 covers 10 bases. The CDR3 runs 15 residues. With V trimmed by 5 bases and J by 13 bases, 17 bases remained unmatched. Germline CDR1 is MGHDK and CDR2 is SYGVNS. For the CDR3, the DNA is TGTGCCAGCAGTTCACCCGGGACAGGGGCCGGGAGTCCTTACTTC. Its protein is CASSSPGTGAGSPYF.

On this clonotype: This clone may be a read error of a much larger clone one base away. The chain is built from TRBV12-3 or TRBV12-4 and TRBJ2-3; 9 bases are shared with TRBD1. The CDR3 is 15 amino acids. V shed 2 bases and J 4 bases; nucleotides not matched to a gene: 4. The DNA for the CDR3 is TGTGCCAGCAGTTTAACCGGGACAGGGCCAGATACGCAGTATTTT. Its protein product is CASSLTGTGPDTQYF.

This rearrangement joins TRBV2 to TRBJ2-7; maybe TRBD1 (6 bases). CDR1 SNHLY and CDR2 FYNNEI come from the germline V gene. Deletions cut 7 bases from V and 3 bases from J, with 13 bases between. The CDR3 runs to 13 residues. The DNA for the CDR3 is TGTGCCAGCAAGTTGGGCAGGGGCTACGAGCAGTACTTC. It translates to CASKLGRGYEQYF.

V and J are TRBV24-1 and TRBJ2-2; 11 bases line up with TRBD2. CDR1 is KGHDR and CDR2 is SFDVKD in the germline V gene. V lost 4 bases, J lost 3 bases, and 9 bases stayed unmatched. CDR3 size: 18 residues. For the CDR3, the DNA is TGTGCCACCAGTGACCTGACTAGCGGGGACGGGTACACCGGGGAGCTGTTTTTT. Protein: CATSDLTSGDGYTGELFF.

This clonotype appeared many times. The chain's CDR3 is CASSDPGSSYNEQFF. For the CDR3, the DNA is TGCGCCAGCAGTGACCCAGGGTCCTCCTACAATGAGCAGTTCTTC. The chain combines TRBV5-1 with TRBJ2-1, with D perhaps TRBD1 (5 bases). The CDR3 sequence is 15 residues long. V was cut by 5 bases and J by 0 bases, with 12 bases left in between. Looked up from germline, CDR1 is SGHRS and CDR2 is YFSETQ.

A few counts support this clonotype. CDR3 residues: CASSLVAAYGYTF. CDR3 bases: TGTGCCAGCAGCTTAGTGGCAGCCTATGGCTACACCTTC. The chain is built from TRBV7-9 and TRBJ1-2; no definite D call. CDR1 is SEHNR and CDR2 is FQNEAQ in the germline V gene (reference sequence). The ends were cut back, 1 base at V and 4 bases at J, with 7 bases in the middle. This CDR3 region has 13 residues. Full variable domain (missing parts from reference TRBV7-9 and TRBJ1-2): DTGVSQNPRHKITKRGQNVTFRCDPISEHNRLYWYRQTLGQGPEFLTYFQNEAQLEKSRLLSDRFSAERPKGSFSTLEIQRTEQGDSAMYLCASSLVAAYGYTFGSGTRLTVV.

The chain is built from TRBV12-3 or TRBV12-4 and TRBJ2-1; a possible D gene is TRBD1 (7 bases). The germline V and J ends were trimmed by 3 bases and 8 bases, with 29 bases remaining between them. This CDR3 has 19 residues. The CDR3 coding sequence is TGTGCCAGCAGTTTTAAGGGGGCGGGGAATAGGGCTAATTACGATGAGCAGTTCTTC. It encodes CASSFKGAGNRANYDEQFF.

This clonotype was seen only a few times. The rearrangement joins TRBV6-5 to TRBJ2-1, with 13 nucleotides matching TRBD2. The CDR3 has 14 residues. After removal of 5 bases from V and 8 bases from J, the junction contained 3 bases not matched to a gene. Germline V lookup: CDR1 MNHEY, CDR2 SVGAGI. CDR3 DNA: TGTGCCAGCAGTCGGACTAGCGGGAGCTATGAGCAGTTCTTC. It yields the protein CASSRTSGSYEQFF.

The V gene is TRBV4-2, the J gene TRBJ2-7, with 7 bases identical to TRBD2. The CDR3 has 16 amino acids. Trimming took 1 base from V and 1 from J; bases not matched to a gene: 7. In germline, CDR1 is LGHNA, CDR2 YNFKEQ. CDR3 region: CASSQGFGLESYEQYF. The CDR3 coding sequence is TGTGCCAGCAGCCAAGGCTTCGGACTAGAGTCCTACGAGCAGTACTTC.

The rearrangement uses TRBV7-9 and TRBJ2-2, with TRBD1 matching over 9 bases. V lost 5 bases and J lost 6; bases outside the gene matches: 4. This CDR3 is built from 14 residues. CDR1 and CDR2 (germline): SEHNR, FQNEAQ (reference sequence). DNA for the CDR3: TGTGCCAGCAGCGCAGGACAGGGGTCCGGGGAGCTGTTTTTT. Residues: CASSAGQGSGELFF.

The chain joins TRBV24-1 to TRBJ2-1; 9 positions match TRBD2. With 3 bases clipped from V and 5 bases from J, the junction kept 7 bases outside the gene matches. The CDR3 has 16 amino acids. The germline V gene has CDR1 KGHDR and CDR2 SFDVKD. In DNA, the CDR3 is TGTGCCACCAGTGATCAAAGCGGGAGGATACACAATGAGCAGTTCTTC. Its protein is CATSDQSGRIHNEQFF.

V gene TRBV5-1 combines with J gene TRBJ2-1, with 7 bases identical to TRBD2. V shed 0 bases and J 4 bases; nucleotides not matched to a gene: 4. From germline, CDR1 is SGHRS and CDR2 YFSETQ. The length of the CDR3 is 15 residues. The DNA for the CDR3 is TGCGCCAGCAGCTTGGAAAGCGGGAAGTACAATGAGCAGTTCTTC. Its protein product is CASSLESGKYNEQFF.

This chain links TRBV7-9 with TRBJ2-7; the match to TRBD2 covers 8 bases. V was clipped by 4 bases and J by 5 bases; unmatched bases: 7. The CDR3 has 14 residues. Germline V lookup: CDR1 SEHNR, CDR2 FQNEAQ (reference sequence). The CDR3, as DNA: TGTGCCAGCAGCTCCCCGGGGGGGCCCCACGAGCAGTACTTC. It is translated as CASSSPGGPHEQYF.

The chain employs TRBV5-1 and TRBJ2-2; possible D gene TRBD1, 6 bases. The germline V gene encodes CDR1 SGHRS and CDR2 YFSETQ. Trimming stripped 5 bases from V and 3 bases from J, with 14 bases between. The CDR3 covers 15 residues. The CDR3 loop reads CASRPGTRYTGELFF. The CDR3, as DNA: TGCGCCAGCAGACCGGGGACACGTTACACCGGGGAGCTGTTTTTT.

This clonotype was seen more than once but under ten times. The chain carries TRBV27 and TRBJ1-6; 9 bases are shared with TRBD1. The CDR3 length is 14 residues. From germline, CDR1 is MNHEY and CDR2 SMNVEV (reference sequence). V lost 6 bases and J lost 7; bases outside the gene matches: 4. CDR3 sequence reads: CASSFGQGNSPLHF. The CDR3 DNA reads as TGTGCCAGCAGCTTCGGACAGGGGAATTCACCCCTCCACTTT.